This TCR beta chain was found in a study of T-cell reconstitution after alpha-beta-depleted transplantation in children. Preparation of the TCRbeta library involved a method that used unique molecular identifiers. One entry per CDR3 protein, called by TCRdb with MiXCR from the PCR reads. Of around 400,000 distinct CDR3 sequences listed, approximately 11% are singletons. The V gene lost 5 bases and the J gene lost 4 bases, with 14 bases spanning the gap. The CDR3 totals 14 residues. Germline loops: CDR1 SGHTA, CDR2 FQGNSA. The receptor was isolated from a human donor who donated a stem cell graft to a child with acute myeloid leukemia. The genes are TRBV7-2 and TRBJ1-2; D may be TRBD1 (6 bases). Sequencing used PBMCs from the stem cell graft donor, obtained from the stem cell graft. CDR3 region: CASSLSRGSYGYTF. The DNA for the CDR3 is TGTGCCAGCAGCCTAAGCAGGGGATCCTATGGCTACACCTTC.